These 31 T cell receptor beta chains were all obtained from the same sample, sequenced in a study of T cells in Graves' hyperthyroidism and ophthalmopathy. Researchers took RNA transcripts and amplified the TCR beta CDR3 regions from them. During a first-round RT-PCR of the TCR CDR3, the HTBI primer set was used. TCRdb reprocessed the multiplex PCR reads with MiXCR, giving one entry per CDR3 protein. The data show some 760,000 distinct CDR3 sequences, around 15% seen once. The source material was blood. All receptors derive from a woman between 18 and 29 years old with Graves' hyperthyroidism.

This clonotype came up a few times. The chain joins TRBV13 to TRBJ2-2, with 7 positions matching TRBD1. Germline loops: CDR1 PRHDT, CDR2 FYEKMQ (reference sequence). The V gene end was trimmed by 1 base and the J gene end by 0 bases; junction bases not matched to a gene: 2. This CDR3 is built from 16 residues. The CDR3: CASSLVGGPNTGELFF. The CDR3 DNA reads as TGTGCCAGCAGCTTAGTAGGGGGCCCGAACACCGGGGAGCTGTTTTTT.

On this clonotype itself: A read error may explain this, as a much larger clone is one base away. The chain has TRBV27 and TRBJ1-1; D not certain. Germline CDR1 reads MNHEY; CDR2 reads SMNVEV (reference sequence). The CDR3 runs to 14 residues. The germline V and J ends were trimmed by 3 bases and 13 bases, with 21 bases remaining between them. The CDR3 sequence is CASSLGPSRGKVFF. The DNA for the CDR3 is TGTGCCAGCAGTTTGGGTCCCTCCCGGGGTAAGGTTTTCTTT.

This clonotype has more than one count but fewer than ten. A much more abundant neighbour one base away suggests this may be a read error. The V gene is TRBV2, the J gene TRBJ1-2; D might be TRBD1 (6 bases). Germline V gene data show CDR1 as SNHLY and CDR2 as FYNNEI. The CDR3 contains 16 residues. Trimming took off 6 bases at V and 4 bases at J, with 21 bases between the two ends. The CDR3 is CASSPNRGAVIYGYTF. Written as DNA, the CDR3 is TGTGCCAGCAGCCCCAATCGGGGGGCAGTAATCTATGGCTACACCTTC.

The gene calls are TRBV2 and TRBJ2-5; 13 bases are a match to TRBD2. The germline gives CDR1 SNHLY, CDR2 FYNNEI. The CDR3 extends over 15 amino acids. V was clipped by 6 bases and J by 4 bases; unmatched bases: 5. The CDR3 region is CASRVTSGRSETQYF. CDR3 nucleotides: TGTGCCAGCAGGGTGACTAGCGGGAGGTCAGAGACCCAGTACTTC.

This clonotype showed up just a few times. This chain connects TRBV24-1 to TRBJ2-3; 7 bases match TRBD2. V dropped 1 base and J dropped 5; count of bases not matched to a gene: 14. Germline V gives CDR1 KGHDR, CDR2 SFDVKD. This CDR3 spans 18 amino acids. The DNA for the CDR3 is TGTGCCACCAGTGATTTCCCGCGCCGGCGGGAGTCCGGAGATACGCAGTATTTT. This translates into CATSDFPRRRESGDTQYF.

This clonotype appeared many times. The V call is TRBV20-1, the J call TRBJ2-7; 8 positions agree with TRBD2. The CDR3 totals 14 residues. Germline V gene data show CDR1 as DFQATT and CDR2 as SNEGSKA (reference sequence). The V segment lost 3 bases and the J segment 0 bases; nucleotides outside the gene matches: 4. The CDR3 nucleotides read TGCAGTGCTAGGGGGAGCGGGAGCTCCTACGAGCAGTACTTC. Residues: CSARGSGSSYEQYF.

For the CDR3, the DNA is TGCAGTCAAGCACGACCGGGAGTCTCCTACGAGCAGTACTTC. Its translation: CSQARPGVSYEQYF. The V and J genes are TRBV20-1 and TRBJ2-7; D may be TRBD2 (6 bases). From germline, CDR1 is DFQATT and CDR2 SNEGSKA (reference sequence). The CDR3 loop spans 14 amino acids. The V end lost 8 bases, the J end lost 0 bases, and 17 bases lay between the germline ends.

The rearrangement links TRBV30 to TRBJ1-2; the D gene is possibly TRBD1 (5 bases). Germline values: CDR1 GTSNPN, CDR2 SVGIG (reference sequence). This CDR3 has 12 residues. The V and J ends lost 2 bases and 13 bases respectively, with 17 bases between them. The CDR3 reads CAWSIGTVFFTF. DNA for the CDR3: TGTGCCTGGAGTATTGGGACGGTTTTTTTCACCTTC.

V usage is TRBV5-1 and J usage is TRBJ1-2, with D possibly TRBD1 on 6 matching bases. CDR3 length equals 14 residues. In germline, CDR1 is SGHRS, CDR2 YFSETQ. The V and J ends lost 3 bases and 4 bases respectively, with 13 bases between them. The CDR3 here is CASSYITGSYGYTF. In nucleotides, the CDR3 is TGCGCCAGCAGCTACATAACAGGGTCCTATGGCTACACCTTC.

The table lists this clonotype with many counts. The chain uses TRBV7-2 and TRBJ1-1; the D gene is possibly TRBD1 (5 bases). The CDR3 length is 12 residues. CDR1 is SGHTA and CDR2 is FQGNSA in the germline V gene. V gave up 3 bases and J gave up 8 bases, with 10 bases separating them. The CDR3 sequence is CASSFSGPEAFF. CDR3 nucleotide sequence: TGTGCCAGCAGCTTCTCGGGGCCAGAAGCTTTCTTT.

This clonotype was recorded a few times. The rearrangement joins TRBV29-1 to TRBJ2-5; unclear D gene. The V end was cut by 0 bases, the J end by 3 bases, with 8 bases between. Germline CDR1 SQVTM, CDR2 ANQGSEA. The CDR3 contains 13 residues. The CDR3 spells CSVEDPAEETQYF. The CDR3 DNA reads TGCAGCGTTGAAGATCCGGCCGAAGAGACCCAGTACTTC.

This clonotype was detected many times. This chain uses TRBV7-2 with TRBJ1-1, with TRBD1 as a possible D gene (6 bases). Trimming removed 5 bases at V and 0 bases at J, with 13 bases between. This CDR3 is built from 15 residues. Per germline, CDR1 SGHTA and CDR2 FQGNSA. CDR3 in DNA: TGTGCCAGCAGCGCCCCGGGACAACTGAACACTGAAGCTTTCTTT. Translation gives CASSAPGQLNTEAFF.

At least ten counts were recorded for this clonotype. V usage is TRBV6-1 and J usage is TRBJ2-2; no firm D call. V was clipped by 7 bases and J by 5 bases, with 17 bases between them. Germline CDR1 and CDR2: MNHNS and SASEGT. The CDR3 consists of 15 residues. The CDR3 protein is CASKDQLEGTGELFF. The CDR3 DNA reads TGTGCCAGCAAGGACCAGCTCGAAGGGACCGGGGAGCTGTTTTTT.

The chain couples TRBV6-2 or TRBV6-3 to TRBJ2-1, with D perhaps matching TRBD2 (5 bases). Germline V gene sequence: CDR1 MNHEY, CDR2 SVGEGT. Trimming removed 2 bases from V and 5 bases from J, with 10 bases in between. The CDR3 totals 14 residues. This CDR3 reads CASSYRGPHNEQFF. Written as DNA, the CDR3 is TGTGCCAGCAGTTACCGCGGGCCCCACAATGAGCAGTTCTTC.

CDR3 DNA sequence: TGCGCCAGCAGCCCCCAGGACCTAAGGGGCGAAAAACTGTTTTTT. Translation gives CASSPQDLRGEKLFF. The V and J genes are TRBV4-3 and TRBJ1-4, with a weak D call TRBD1 (5 bases). Trimming left V 4 bases short and J 8 bases short, with 17 bases between. Germline lookup yields CDR1 LGHNA and CDR2 YSLEER. This CDR3 spans 15 amino acids.

This clonotype was seen only a few times. CDR3 amino acids: CASTQGGGSQEQYF. DNA for the CDR3: TGTGCCAGCACCCAGGGCGGCGGGAGTCAGGAGCAGTACTTC. The chain joins TRBV7-9 to TRBJ2-7, with 7 nucleotides matching TRBD2. The trim removed 7 bases at V and 7 bases at J, leaving 13 bases unmatched. The CDR3 has 14 amino acids. CDR1 and CDR2 (germline): SEHNR, FQNEAQ (reference sequence).

Many counts were recorded for this clonotype. The genes are TRBV7-2 and TRBJ2-1; 14 bases are shared with TRBD2. The CDR3 length is 20 residues. V shed 3 bases, J shed 4 bases, and the junction held 14 bases outside the gene matches. CDR1 and CDR2 (germline): SGHTA, FQGNSA. The chain's CDR3 is CASSFPGLAGGIRSYNEQFF. CDR3 DNA sequence: TGTGCCAGCAGCTTTCCTGGACTAGCGGGAGGAATTAGATCTTACAATGAGCAGTTCTTC. The whole variable domain, remainder taken from reference TRBV7-2 and TRBJ2-1, is GAGVSQSPSNKVTEKGKDVELRCDPISGHTALYWYRQSLGQGLEFLIYFQGNSAPDKSGLPSDRFSAERTGGSVSTLTIQRTQQEDSAVYLCASSFPGLAGGIRSYNEQFFGPGTRLTVL.

This chain connects TRBV2 to TRBJ1-2; unclear D gene. There are 13 residues in the CDR3. Germline values: CDR1 SNHLY, CDR2 FYNNEI. V dropped 8 bases and J dropped 6 bases, with 16 bases sitting between them. This chain's CDR3 is CASDVTGVDGYTF. As DNA, the CDR3 is TGTGCCAGCGACGTTACGGGAGTTGATGGCTACACCTTC. Combining the CDR3 with reference TRBV2 and TRBJ1-2 gives the whole variable domain EPEVTQTPSHQVTQMGQEVILRCVPISNHLYFYWYRQILGQKVEFLVSFYNNEISEKSEIFDDQFSVERPDGSNFTLKIRSTKLEDSAMYFCASDVTGVDGYTFGSGTRLTVV.

Ten or more counts support this clonotype. The chain is built from TRBV13 and TRBJ1-1, with 8 bases that match TRBD1. V lost 2 bases and J lost 11; bases outside the gene matches: 4. Germline-derived CDR1 and CDR2 are PRHDT and FYEKMQ (reference sequence). CDR3 size: 12 residues. This CDR3 is CASSLMGQVAFF. The CDR3, as DNA: TGTGCCAGCAGCTTAATGGGACAGGTCGCTTTCTTT.

This clonotype showed up just a few times. The rearrangement uses TRBV12-3 or TRBV12-4 and TRBJ2-1; 9 bases are a match to TRBD2. The CDR3 consists of 16 residues. V lost 5 bases and J lost 4; bases outside the gene matches: 9. This chain's CDR3 is CASSKRLADFYNEQFF. CDR3 in DNA: TGTGCCAGCAGTAAGAGACTAGCGGACTTTTACAATGAGCAGTTCTTC.

This clonotype was seen repeatedly, ten times or more. This chain connects TRBV7-2 to TRBJ1-1, with D perhaps matching TRBD1 (6 bases). This CDR3 has 16 amino acids. The ends were cut back, 1 base at V and 0 bases at J, with 12 bases in the middle. Germline CDR1 SGHTA, CDR2 FQGNSA. CDR3 DNA: TGTGCCAGCAGCTTAGTGGGGGCAACGGTGAACACTGAAGCTTTCTTT. This sequence encodes CASSLVGATVNTEAFF.

This clonotype appeared many times. The chain links TRBV27 to TRBJ1-2; D unclear. The CDR3 is made up of 13 amino acids. The germline CDR1 and CDR2 sequences are MNHEY and SMNVEV (reference sequence). Trimming left V 7 bases short and J 1 base short, with 10 bases between. Here the CDR3 reads CASKSHLNYGYTF. The CDR3 DNA reads as TGTGCCAGCAAATCTCACCTTAACTATGGCTACACCTTC.

Many counts were recorded for this clonotype. This chain links TRBV7-2 with TRBJ2-1; D is undetermined. V was cut by 2 bases and J by 0 bases, with 8 bases left in between. Germline values: CDR1 SGHTA, CDR2 FQGNSA. The CDR3 has 15 residues. The CDR3, as DNA: TGTGCCAGCAGCTTATCCCGGACCTCCTACAATGAGCAGTTCTTC. Translated: CASSLSRTSYNEQFF. Using reference TRBV7-2 and TRBJ2-1 for the parts outside the CDR3, the full variable domain is GAGVSQSPSNKVTEKGKDVELRCDPISGHTALYWYRQSLGQGLEFLIYFQGNSAPDKSGLPSDRFSAERTGGSVSTLTIQRTQQEDSAVYLCASSLSRTSYNEQFFGPGTRLTVL.

This clonotype was counted between two and nine times. The chain carries TRBV6-2 or TRBV6-3 and TRBJ2-4; D is perhaps TRBD1 or TRBD2 (5 bases each). Trimming stripped 2 bases from V and 9 bases from J, with 8 bases between. Germline lookup yields CDR1 MNHEY and CDR2 SVGEGT. This CDR3 region has 12 residues. CDR3 coding DNA: TGTGCCAGCAGTTACGTGAGGGGCATTCAGTACTTC. Translation gives CASSYVRGIQYF.

This clonotype was observed many times. The rearrangement links TRBV3-1 to TRBJ2-5; 7 bases map to TRBD2. Trimming took 4 bases from V and 3 from J; bases not matched to a gene: 17. The germline gives CDR1 LGHDT, CDR2 YNNKEL (reference sequence). The CDR3 is made up of 18 amino acids. The CDR3 bases are TGTGCCAGCAGCCCTAGCCGCGGTTGGGAGGGAGAGGAAGAGACCCAGTACTTC. It specifies CASSPSRGWEGEEETQYF.

This chain links TRBV27 with TRBJ1-1; no reliable D call. Trimming left V 6 bases short and J 1 base short, with 12 bases between. CDR1 and CDR2 from the germline V gene are MNHEY and SMNVEV (reference sequence). CDR3 size: 14 residues. The CDR3 sequence: CASRRRVRNTEAFF. In nucleotides, the CDR3 is TGTGCCAGCAGACGAAGGGTAAGGAACACTGAAGCTTTCTTT.

This clonotype was found a few times. This may be a read error, as it is one base from a much larger clone. The gene calls are TRBV11-2 and TRBJ1-1, with D uncertain. Germline CDR1 SGHAT, CDR2 FQNNGV. The CDR3 is made up of 13 amino acids. The CDR3 loop reads CASNLVQRTEAFF. CDR3 coding DNA: TGTGCCAGCAACTTAGTCCAGCGCACTGAAGCTTTCTTT.

This clonotype was detected only a few times. This sequence joins TRBV19 and TRBJ2-6; D might be TRBD2 (7 bases). The CDR3 sequence is 17 residues long. Per the germline V gene, CDR1 is LNHDA and CDR2 is SQIVND (reference sequence). Between the trimmed V and J ends, which lost 6 bases and 2 bases, there was a span of 17 bases. Here the CDR3 DNA reads TGTGCCAGTAGAGCCGTAGGCGGGGGCCCTGGGGCCAACGTCCTGACTTTC. Translation: CASRAVGGGPGANVLTF.

This clonotype was counted at least ten times. The rearrangement uses TRBV6-1 and TRBJ2-4; the match to TRBD2 covers 9 bases. Per germline, CDR1 MNHNS and CDR2 SASEGT. The CDR3 has 19 amino acids. With V trimmed by 8 bases and J by 0 bases, 17 bases remained unmatched. The CDR3 reads CASRSPWGLAGSAKNIQYF. In DNA, the CDR3 is TGTGCCAGCCGATCTCCCTGGGGCCTAGCGGGATCAGCCAAAAACATTCAGTACTTC.

This clonotype was observed many times. The chain combines TRBV24-1 with TRBJ2-1, with TRBD2 matching over 7 bases. Germline lookup yields CDR1 KGHDR and CDR2 SFDVKD. The trim removed 4 bases at V and 4 bases at J, leaving 18 bases unmatched. This CDR3 comprises 19 residues. The DNA of the CDR3 is TGTGCCACCAGTGAAGCGGCCCCTCAAACTAGCGCTACTTACAATGAGCAGTTCTTC. It encodes CATSEAAPQTSATYNEQFF.

The rearrangement joins TRBV7-9 to TRBJ2-7; 14 nucleotides agree with TRBD2. Germline V CDR1 and CDR2: SEHNR, FQNEAQ (reference sequence). V was pared by 5 bases and J by 2 bases, with 8 bases of the junction left unmatched. This CDR3 is 17 amino acids long. This chain's CDR3 is CASSLGTSGSLTYEQYF. The CDR3 coding sequence is TGTGCCAGCAGCCTCGGGACTAGCGGGAGTTTAACCTACGAGCAGTACTTC.